These 24 T cell receptor beta chains were all obtained from the same sample, sequenced in a study of blood T cell repertoires in COVID-19. TCRdb keeps only in-frame clones here, not all; method: immunoSEQ multiplex PCR. The sample records about 670,000 clones, approximately 90% being singletons. The sample consisted of peripheral blood. Every receptor here comes from a young woman with acute or convalescent COVID-19.

This chain links TRBV7-2 with TRBJ1-2; D is unclear. From germline, CDR1 is SGHTA and CDR2 FQGNSA. This CDR3 has 14 amino acids. Trimming removed 3 bases from V and 4 bases from J, with 12 bases in between. CDR3 loop: CASSLEPSGYGYTF. The CDR3 DNA follows: TGTGCCAGCAGCTTGGAGCCTAGCGGCTATGGCTACACCTTC.

The V and J genes are TRBV27 and TRBJ1-1, with 7 bases lining up with TRBD1. CDR1 and CDR2 (germline): MNHEY, SMNVEV (reference sequence). CDR3 length equals 12 residues. V dropped 6 bases and J dropped 11; count of bases not matched to a gene: 9. The chain's CDR3 is CASRAGGLAAFF. In nucleotides, the CDR3 is TGTGCCAGCAGAGCAGGGGGGTTAGCGGCTTTCTTT.

This chain links TRBV27 with TRBJ1-1, with no clear D. Trimming removed 7 bases at V and 1 base at J, with 10 bases between. Per germline, CDR1 MNHEY and CDR2 SMNVEV (reference sequence). The CDR3 runs 13 residues. The CDR3 protein is CASNAPGNTEAFF. Written as DNA, the CDR3 is TGTGCCAGCAACGCCCCCGGGAACACTGAAGCTTTCTTT.

V and J are TRBV4-3 and TRBJ2-2; D is possibly TRBD2 (5 bases). Trimming took 3 bases from V and 6 from J, leaving 5 bases between them. Germline values: CDR1 LGHNA, CDR2 YSLEER. CDR3 length: 12 amino acids. The CDR3 sequence is CASSQRAGELFF. The CDR3 DNA reads as TGCGCCAGCAGCCAGAGGGCCGGGGAGCTGTTTTTT.

The rearrangement uses TRBV14 and TRBJ2-6; a weak D match, TRBD2 (6 bases). Trimming removed 4 bases from V and 2 bases from J, with 18 bases in between. The CDR3 runs to 18 residues. CDR1 SGHDN and CDR2 FVKESK come from the germline V gene. The CDR3 bases are TGTGCCAGCAGCCCATTATCTCGATGGGAGGCTGGGGCCAACGTCCTGACTTTC. It specifies CASSPLSRWEAGANVLTF.

The chain carries TRBV28 and TRBJ1-5; TRBD1 aligns across 10 bases. Per the germline V gene, CDR1 is MDHEN and CDR2 is SYDVKM. With V trimmed by 4 bases and J by 2 bases, 8 bases remained unmatched. This CDR3 has 17 residues. CDR3 bases: TGTGCCAGCAGTTCCCATTATGGGACAGGGGGCAATCAGCCCCAGCATTTT. Translation gives CASSSHYGTGGNQPQHF.

This chain joins TRBV7-3 and TRBJ2-7; 7 bases match TRBD1. The CDR3 extends over 16 amino acids. The ends lost 5 bases at V and 1 base at J; junction bases unmatched: 11. Germline CDR1 is SGHTA and CDR2 is FQGTGA. The CDR3 DNA reads TGTGCCAGCAGCCTAAGACAGGGAAAAGAATCCTACGAGCAGTACTTC. Protein product: CASSLRQGKESYEQYF.

The J gene is TRBJ1-2, the V gene TRBV14; no firm D call. The CDR3 loop spans 14 amino acids. V was pared by 4 bases and J by 8 bases, with 17 bases between. Germline lookup yields CDR1 SGHDN and CDR2 FVKESK. As DNA, the CDR3 is TGTGCCAGCAGCCCCCGGCCCCCCACGGGAGGCTACACCTTC. This sequence encodes CASSPRPPTGGYTF.

This chain links TRBV6-5 with TRBJ1-5, with 7 bases fitting TRBD1. This CDR3 comprises 13 residues. Germline assignment: CDR1 MNHEY and CDR2 SVGAGI. The J segment lost 7 bases and the V segment lost 8 bases, leaving 8 bases of the junction unmatched. CDR3 amino acids: CASGQAAGQPQHF. As DNA, the CDR3 is TGTGCCAGCGGACAGGCGGCCGGGCAGCCCCAGCATTTT.

The chain links TRBV15 to TRBJ2-1, with 8 bases aligning to TRBD2. The CDR3 is 14 residues long. From germline, CDR1 is LNHNV and CDR2 YYDKDF (reference sequence). V was clipped by 6 bases and J by 7 bases; unmatched bases: 8. The CDR3 is CATREVAGLNEQFF. The CDR3 DNA sequence: TGTGCCACCAGGGAGGTAGCGGGGTTGAATGAGCAGTTCTTC.

The chain joins TRBV6-5 to TRBJ1-5; TRBD1 is a possible D gene (6 bases). The CDR3 sequence is 15 residues long. V dropped 4 bases and J dropped 0 bases, with 10 bases sitting between them. Germline V lookup: CDR1 MNHEY, CDR2 SVGAGI. The CDR3 nucleotides are TGTGCCAGCAGTTCTAGGGGGTTTAGCAATCAGCCCCAGCATTTT. This sequence encodes CASSSRGFSNQPQHF.

The chain uses TRBV6-5 and TRBJ2-5; D remains ambiguous. The V end was cut by 11 bases, the J end by 5 bases, with 9 bases between. The CDR3 is 10 residues long. Germline values: CDR1 MNHEY, CDR2 SVGAGI. This CDR3 reads CASLRETQYF. The CDR3 bases are TGTGCCTCCCTCCGGGAGACCCAGTACTTC.

This clone was detected only a few times. Sequence at one end of the junction differs from germline and may be a read error. CDR3 bases: TGTGCCAGCAGGCGGGGCCCCGGGACAGGCCAAGTAGAATTC. This encodes CASRRGPGTGQVEF. This chain links TRBV5-5 with TRBJ1-2; 8 nucleotides match TRBD1. Germline CDR1 reads SGHKS; CDR2 reads YYEKEE (reference sequence). The CDR3 is 14 residues long. Full variable domain (outside the CDR3, taken from reference TRBV5-5 and TRBJ1-2): DAGVTQSPTHLIKTRGQQVTLRCSPISGHKSVSWYQQVLGQGPQFIFQYYEKEERGRGNFPDRFSARQFPNYSSELNVNALLLGDSALYLCASRRGPGTGQVEFGSGTRLTVV.

The chain is built from TRBV30 and TRBJ1-2; D gene unclear. Looked up from germline, CDR1 is GTSNPN and CDR2 is SVGIG (reference sequence). The ends were cut back, 4 bases at V and 1 base at J, with 10 bases in the middle. The CDR3 spans 13 residues. Written as DNA, the CDR3 is TGTGCCTGGACCAATTCGGGTAACTATGGCTACACCTTC. The encoded protein is CAWTNSGNYGYTF. Combining the CDR3 with reference TRBV30 and TRBJ1-2 gives the whole variable domain SQTIHQWPATLVQPVGSPLSLECTVEGTSNPNLYWYRQAAGRGLQLLFYSVGIGQISSEVPQNLSASRPQDRQFILSSKKLLLSDSGFYLCAWTNSGNYGYTFGSGTRLTVV.

The gene calls are TRBV19 and TRBJ1-5, with 7 bases aligning to TRBD1. This CDR3 has 15 residues. V shed 3 bases and J 5 bases; nucleotides not matched to a gene: 7. Germline values: CDR1 LNHDA, CDR2 SQIVND (reference sequence). CDR3 nucleotide sequence: TGTGCCAGTAGTATGGGTGGGCAGGGGGATCAGCCCCAGCATTTT. Protein: CASSMGGQGDQPQHF.

V and J are TRBV9 and TRBJ1-1, with D maybe TRBD1 (5 bases). CDR3 size: 13 residues. Germline CDR1 SGDLS, CDR2 YYNGEE. Trimming took off 4 bases at V and 7 bases at J, with 14 bases between the two ends. The CDR3 region has the DNA TGTGCCAGCAGCAAAGGTAGGGGTGGTGAAGCTTTCTTT. Translation: CASSKGRGGEAFF.

V usage is TRBV9 and J usage is TRBJ1-4; D gene uncertain. Germline values: CDR1 SGDLS, CDR2 YYNGEE. The CDR3 consists of 12 residues. The V end lost 4 bases, the J end lost 4 bases, and 5 bases lay between the germline ends. The DNA for the CDR3 is TGTGCCAGCAGCCCCCGTAATGAAAAACTGTTTTTT. It translates to CASSPRNEKLFF.

V usage is TRBV2 and J usage is TRBJ2-2; D remains ambiguous. The V gene's germline CDR1 is SNHLY and CDR2 FYNNEI. CDR3 length equals 13 residues. Trimming removed 7 bases from V and 0 bases from J, with 6 bases in between. The CDR3 loop reads CASTNTNTGELFF. Written as DNA, the CDR3 is TGTGCCAGCACCAACACGAACACCGGGGAGCTGTTTTTT. Supplemented by reference TRBV2 and TRBJ2-2, the full variable domain reads EPEVTQTPSHQVTQMGQEVILRCVPISNHLYFYWYRQILGQKVEFLVSFYNNEISEKSEIFDDQFSVERPDGSNFTLKIRSTKLEDSAMYFCASTNTNTGELFFGEGSRLTVL.

This chain connects TRBV11-2 to TRBJ2-7, with 7 bases aligning to TRBD2. Germline values: CDR1 SGHAT, CDR2 FQNNGV. There are 14 residues in the CDR3. The trim removed 5 bases at V and 0 bases at J, leaving 4 bases unmatched. The chain's CDR3 is CASSRGLYSYEQYF. The CDR3 region has the DNA TGTGCCAGCAGCCGGGGACTATACTCCTACGAGCAGTACTTC.

The chain couples TRBV2 to TRBJ1-2, with TRBD1 as a possible D gene (6 bases). Germline V gives CDR1 SNHLY, CDR2 FYNNEI. Trimming left V 6 bases short and J 1 base short, with 18 bases between. The CDR3 is 16 amino acids. CDR3 coding DNA: TGTGCCAGCAGAACCGGGACACCCGAGGGTAACTATGGCTACACCTTC. Its protein is CASRTGTPEGNYGYTF.

The V call is TRBV11-2, the J call TRBJ2-3; TRBD1 matches at 9 bases. This CDR3 is 17 amino acids long. Germline CDR1 reads SGHAT; CDR2 reads FQNNGV. The junction had 10 bases not matched to a gene; V was cut back by 0 bases and J by 6 bases. The CDR3 region is CASSLESLDRGRDTQYF. The CDR3 DNA sequence: TGTGCCAGCAGCTTAGAAAGTCTCGACAGGGGGAGGGATACGCAGTATTTT.

The genes are TRBV5-1 and TRBJ1-3; TRBD1 aligns across 8 bases. This CDR3 has 14 residues. J gave up 2 bases and V 2 bases, and 0 bases lay outside the gene matches. CDR1 is SGHRS and CDR2 is YFSETQ in the germline V gene. This CDR3 is CASSLQGAGNTIYF. CDR3 nucleotides: TGCGCCAGCAGCTTACAGGGGGCTGGAAACACCATATATTTT.

The chain combines TRBV7-9 with TRBJ1-1; 7 nucleotides line up with TRBD1. The CDR3 runs to 14 residues. Per the germline V gene, CDR1 is SEHNR and CDR2 is FQNEAQ (reference sequence). V was pared by 5 bases and J by 8 bases, with 11 bases of the junction left unmatched. The CDR3 spells CASSPTDRVLEAFF. The CDR3 DNA follows: TGTGCCAGCAGCCCCACCGACAGGGTCTTGGAAGCTTTCTTT.

This chain links TRBV4-3 with TRBJ2-7; D is unresolved. The CDR3 is 13 amino acids. Germline lookup yields CDR1 LGHNA and CDR2 YSLEER. V lost 3 bases and J 3 bases, leaving 9 bases between the germline ends. CDR3 sequence: CASSHRHDYEQYF. For the CDR3, the DNA is TGCGCCAGCAGCCACAGACACGACTACGAGCAGTACTTC.